The 12 T cell receptor beta chains reported below all come from one sample, sequenced in a study of cytomegalovirus exposure and HLA in healthy donors. Profiled with immunoSEQ multiplex PCR; TCRdb holds only in-frame clones, not every one. Of 150,000 to 200,000 clones listed, less than 85% are singletons. The sample comprised PBMCs. These receptors were taken from a young man in good health and CMV-seropositive.

This chain connects TRBV6-1 to TRBJ2-7; TRBD1 agrees at 7 bases. V trimming: 4 bases; J trimming: 2 bases; junction bases outside the gene matches: 5. Germline loops: CDR1 MNHNS, CDR2 SASEGT. The CDR3 consists of 14 residues. Here the CDR3 reads CASSVFGQAYEQYF. CDR3 sequence (DNA): TGTGCCAGCAGTGTCTTCGGACAGGCCTACGAGCAGTACTTC.

The chain recombines TRBV11-2 with TRBJ2-5; D is uncertain. Per germline, CDR1 SGHAT and CDR2 FQNNGV. The CDR3 is made up of 13 amino acids. The germline V and J ends were trimmed by 1 base and 5 bases, with 8 bases remaining between them. For the CDR3, the DNA is TGTGCCAGCAGCTTAGGTTCTCTGGAGACCCAGTACTTC. As protein: CASSLGSLETQYF.

The chain uses TRBV15 and TRBJ2-3; TRBD2 agrees at 8 bases. This CDR3 is 17 amino acids long. Germline V lookup: CDR1 LNHNV, CDR2 YYDKDF (reference sequence). Losses at the gene ends were 5 bases for V and 5 bases for J; bases not matched to a gene: 15. The CDR3 here is CATSPGVAGIPGDTQYF. The CDR3 DNA reads TGTGCCACCAGCCCCGGTGTAGCGGGAATACCCGGAGATACGCAGTATTTT.

This chain joins TRBV6-5 and TRBJ2-7, with D perhaps matching TRBD2 (6 bases). The CDR3 is 13 residues long. The V end lost 8 bases, the J end lost 2 bases, and 13 bases lay between the germline ends. Germline lookup yields CDR1 MNHEY and CDR2 SVGAGI. The DNA of the CDR3 is TGTGCCAGCGGGGACGGGGGACCCTACGAGCAGTACTTC. This translates into CASGDGGPYEQYF.

V gene TRBV11-2 combines with J gene TRBJ2-3, with D possibly matching TRBD1 (5 bases). CDR1 and CDR2 (germline): SGHAT, FQNNGV. This CDR3 contains 14 residues. V lost 4 bases and J 3 bases, leaving 11 bases between the germline ends. CDR3: CASSSGYGTDTQYF. Here the CDR3 DNA reads TGTGCCAGCAGCTCAGGGTACGGGACAGATACGCAGTATTTT.

The chain carries TRBV7-9 and TRBJ2-3; TRBD2 matches 9 bases. The CDR3 has 16 residues. Germline CDR1 SEHNR, CDR2 FQNEAQ (reference sequence). V lost 4 bases to trimming and J lost 2 bases; unmatched junction nucleotides: 7. The CDR3: CASSSSRLAVTDTQYF. Here the CDR3 DNA reads TGTGCCAGCAGCTCCTCACGACTAGCGGTCACAGATACGCAGTATTTT.

This rearrangement joins TRBV18 to TRBJ2-7, with 9 nucleotides matching TRBD1. Germline lookup yields CDR1 KGHSH and CDR2 LQKENI. The CDR3 contains 15 residues. The junction had 6 bases not matched to a gene; V was cut back by 3 bases and J by 3 bases. CDR3 loop: CASSPPGQGGYEQYF. The DNA for the CDR3 is TGTGCCAGCTCACCCCCGGGACAGGGAGGCTACGAGCAGTACTTC.

This chain links TRBV28 with TRBJ1-1; 7 bases match TRBD1. Germline V lookup: CDR1 MDHEN, CDR2 SYDVKM. J lost 1 base, V lost 4 bases, and 3 bases had no gene match. This CDR3 is 14 amino acids long. CDR3 sequence (DNA): TGTGCCAGCAGTTCGACAGGGTGGAACACTGAAGCTTTCTTT. It yields the protein CASSSTGWNTEAFF.

In this sample, this clone turned up once. This chain uses TRBV2 with TRBJ2-3; the D gene is possibly TRBD1 (6 bases). Trimming removed 1 base from V and 3 bases from J, with 14 bases in between. Looked up from germline, CDR1 is SNHLY and CDR2 is FYNNEI. This CDR3 comprises 16 residues. The CDR3 DNA is TGTGCCAGCAGTGAAGTGACAGGCTGGGGAACAGATACGCAGTATTTT. Its translation is CASSEVTGWGTDTQYF.

The chain is built from TRBV6-1 and TRBJ2-4; no reliable D call. The length of the CDR3 is 15 residues. The V and J ends lost 6 bases and 4 bases respectively, with 16 bases between them. Germline CDR1 is MNHNS and CDR2 is SASEGT. The CDR3 nucleotides are TGTGCCAGCAGGCCCGCGGCCGGAGATAAAAACATTCAGTACTTC. This translates into CASRPAAGDKNIQYF.

This chain uses TRBV2 with TRBJ1-1; weak D call: TRBD1 (5 bases). The CDR3 spans 19 residues. Germline-derived CDR1 and CDR2 are SNHLY and FYNNEI. Trimming took 2 bases from V and 3 from J, leaving 25 bases between them. The CDR3 DNA is TGTGCCAGCAGTGAACTCAAACCCCGGGACCGGGGGTGGGACACTGAAGCTTTCTTT. Protein product: CASSELKPRDRGWDTEAFF.

On this clone itself: The same CDR3 also results from other DNA sequences found in this sample. This sequence joins TRBV6-1 and TRBJ2-1; D not resolved. The CDR3 sequence is 12 residues long. Germline CDR1 and CDR2: MNHNS and SASEGT. Trimming cost V 4 bases and J 3 bases, with 4 bases left between them. CDR3: CASSVIYNEQFF. CDR3 DNA sequence: TGTGCCAGCAGTGTCATCTACAATGAGCAGTTCTTC.